The source of this TCR beta chain is a study of blood T cell repertoires in COVID-19. Study-level background: Italy, Spain and the United States were the sources of the convalescent and acute COVID-19 samples. Sample material is recorded as cDNA or gDNA derived from T cells, B-cell-depleted T cells, or PBMCs.

With 0 bases removed from V and 5 bases from J, the gap between germline ends came to 14 bases. Germline V CDR1 and CDR2: GTSNPN, SVGIG (reference sequence). The CDR3 sequence is 14 residues long. Original data processing: Nucleated cell counts were estimated from reference gene primer amplification. Here immunoSEQ multiplex PCR was the method, and the copy in TCRdb shows in-frame clones only, minus some. V, J and clone size reflect that table, while D and trimming were determined from the DNA. The data hold some 220,000 clones, with more than 80% observed a single time. The source of this sequence is a woman aged 18 to 35 in a cohort exposed to, infected with or recovered from COVID-19 (not recorded which). The chain joins TRBV30 to TRBJ2-7, with a possible D match to TRBD2 (7 bases). Sequenced sample: PBMCs or T cells enriched from blood (not recorded which). In DNA, the CDR3 is TGTGCCTGGAGTGTCAAGGGGGGGACTAACGAGCAGTACTTC. Translation gives CAWSVKGGTNEQYF.